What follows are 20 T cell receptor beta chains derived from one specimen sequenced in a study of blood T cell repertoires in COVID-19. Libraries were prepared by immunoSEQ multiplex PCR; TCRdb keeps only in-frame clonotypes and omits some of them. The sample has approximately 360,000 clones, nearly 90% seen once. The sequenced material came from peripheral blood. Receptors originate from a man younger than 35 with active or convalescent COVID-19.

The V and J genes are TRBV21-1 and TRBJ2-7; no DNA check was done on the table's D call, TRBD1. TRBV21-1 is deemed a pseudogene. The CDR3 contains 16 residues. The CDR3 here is CASSAIGQGVWYEQYF. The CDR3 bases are TGTGCCAGCAGCGCAATCGGACAGGGGGTTTGGTACGAGCAGTACTTC.

In DNA, the CDR3 is TGTGCCAGCAGCTTAGACAGCCCCCTTATCACTGAAGCTTTCTTT. This translates into CASSLDSPLITEAFF. The chain combines TRBV7-2 with TRBJ1-1; D is unresolved. V dropped 1 base and J dropped 4 bases, with 13 bases sitting between them. Per the germline V gene, CDR1 is SGHTA and CDR2 is FQGNSA. The CDR3 totals 15 residues.

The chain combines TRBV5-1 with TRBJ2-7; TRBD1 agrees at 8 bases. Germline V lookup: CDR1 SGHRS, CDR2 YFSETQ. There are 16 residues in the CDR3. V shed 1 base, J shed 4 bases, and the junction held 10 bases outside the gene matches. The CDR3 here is CASSLSSGGFIYEQYF. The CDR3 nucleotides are TGCGCCAGCAGCTTGTCCTCAGGGGGCTTCATATACGAGCAGTACTTC. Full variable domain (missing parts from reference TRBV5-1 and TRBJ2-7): KAGVTQTPRYLIKTRGQQVTLSCSPISGHRSVSWYQQTPGQGLQFLFEYFSETQRNKGNFPGRFSGRQFSNSRSEMNVSTLELGDSALYLCASSLSSGGFIYEQYFGPGTRLTVT.

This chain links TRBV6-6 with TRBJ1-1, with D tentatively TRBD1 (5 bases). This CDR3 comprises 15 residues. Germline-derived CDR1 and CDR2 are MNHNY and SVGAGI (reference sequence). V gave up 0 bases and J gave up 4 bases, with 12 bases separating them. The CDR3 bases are TGTGCCAGCAGTTACTCGGAGGGGACTGCCACTGAAGCTTTCTTT. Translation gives CASSYSEGTATEAFF.

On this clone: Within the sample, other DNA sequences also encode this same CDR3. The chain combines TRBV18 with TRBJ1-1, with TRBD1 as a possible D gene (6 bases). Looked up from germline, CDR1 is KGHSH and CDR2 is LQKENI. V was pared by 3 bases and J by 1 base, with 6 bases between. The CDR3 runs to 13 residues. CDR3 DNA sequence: TGTGCCAGCTCACCGGGACAGAACACTGAAGCTTTCTTT. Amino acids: CASSPGQNTEAFF.

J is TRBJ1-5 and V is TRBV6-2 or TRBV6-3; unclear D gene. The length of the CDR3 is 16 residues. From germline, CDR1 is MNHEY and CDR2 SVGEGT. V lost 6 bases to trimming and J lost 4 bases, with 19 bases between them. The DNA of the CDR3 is TGTGCCAGCAGCCTCGCACGACAAGGTGGGAATCAGCCCCAGCATTTT. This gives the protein CASSLARQGGNQPQHF.

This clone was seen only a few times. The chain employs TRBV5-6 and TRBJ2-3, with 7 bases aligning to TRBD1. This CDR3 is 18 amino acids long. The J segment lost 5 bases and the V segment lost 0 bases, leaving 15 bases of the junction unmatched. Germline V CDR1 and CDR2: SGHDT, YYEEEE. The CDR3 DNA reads TGTGCCAGCAGCTTGGACAGGGGATTTCCCATTTACGTAGATACGCAGTATTTT. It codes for CASSLDRGFPIYVDTQYF.

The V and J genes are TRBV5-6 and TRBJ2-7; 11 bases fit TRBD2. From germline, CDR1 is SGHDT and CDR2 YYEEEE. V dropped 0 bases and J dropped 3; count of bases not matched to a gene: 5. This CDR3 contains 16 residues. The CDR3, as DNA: TGTGCCAGCAGCTTGGCCGGGACTAGCGGATACTACGAGCAGTACTTC. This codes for CASSLAGTSGYYEQYF.

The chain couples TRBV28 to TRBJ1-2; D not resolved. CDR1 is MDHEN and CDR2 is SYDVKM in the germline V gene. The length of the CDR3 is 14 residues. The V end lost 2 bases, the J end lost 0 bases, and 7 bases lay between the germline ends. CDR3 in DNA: TGTGCCAGCAGTTTAAAAGTAGCTAACTATGGCTACACCTTC. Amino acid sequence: CASSLKVANYGYTF.

This CDR3 is CASSHQGYEQYF. The CDR3 DNA follows: TGTGCCAGCAGTCACCAGGGTTACGAGCAGTACTTC. V usage is TRBV12-3 or TRBV12-4 and J usage is TRBJ2-7, with a weak D call TRBD1 (5 bases). The CDR3 loop spans 12 amino acids. V lost 5 bases and J 4 bases, leaving 9 bases between the germline ends.

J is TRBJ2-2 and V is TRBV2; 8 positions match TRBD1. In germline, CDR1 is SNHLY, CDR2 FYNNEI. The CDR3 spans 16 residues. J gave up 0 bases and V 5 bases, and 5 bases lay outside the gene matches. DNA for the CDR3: TGTGCCAGCAGTAAAACAGGGGGTGCGAACACCGGGGAGCTGTTTTTT. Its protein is CASSKTGGANTGELFF.

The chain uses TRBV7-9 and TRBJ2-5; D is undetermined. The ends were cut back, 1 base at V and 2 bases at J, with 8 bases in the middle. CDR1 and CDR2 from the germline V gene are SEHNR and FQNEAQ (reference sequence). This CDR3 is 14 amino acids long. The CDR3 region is CASSLVQIQETQYF. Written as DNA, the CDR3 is TGTGCCAGCAGCTTAGTCCAAATTCAAGAGACCCAGTACTTC.

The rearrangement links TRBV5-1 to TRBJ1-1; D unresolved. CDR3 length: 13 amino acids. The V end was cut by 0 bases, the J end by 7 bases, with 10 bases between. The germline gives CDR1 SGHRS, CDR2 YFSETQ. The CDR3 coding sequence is TGCGCCAGCAGCTTGGGAGCGGGCCGTGAAGCTTTCTTT. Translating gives CASSLGAGREAFF.

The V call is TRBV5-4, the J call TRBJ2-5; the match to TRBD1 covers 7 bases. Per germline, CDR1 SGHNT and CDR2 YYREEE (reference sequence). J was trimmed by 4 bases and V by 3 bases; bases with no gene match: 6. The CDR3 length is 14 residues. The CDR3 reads CASSSFRGPETQYF. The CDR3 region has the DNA TGTGCCAGCAGCTCCTTTAGGGGGCCAGAGACCCAGTACTTC. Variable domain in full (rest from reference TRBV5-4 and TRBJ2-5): ETGVTQSPTHLIKTRGQQVTLRCSSQSGHNTVSWYQQALGQGPQFIFQYYREEENGRGNFPPRFSGLQFPNYSSELNVNALELDDSALYLCASSSFRGPETQYFGPGTRLLVL.

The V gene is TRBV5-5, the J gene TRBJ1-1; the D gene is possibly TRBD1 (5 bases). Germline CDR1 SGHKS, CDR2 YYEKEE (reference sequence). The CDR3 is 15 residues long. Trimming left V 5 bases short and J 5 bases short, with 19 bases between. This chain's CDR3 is CASRGMGRQGTEAFF. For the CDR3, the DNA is TGTGCCAGCAGGGGTATGGGCAGGCAGGGAACTGAAGCTTTCTTT.

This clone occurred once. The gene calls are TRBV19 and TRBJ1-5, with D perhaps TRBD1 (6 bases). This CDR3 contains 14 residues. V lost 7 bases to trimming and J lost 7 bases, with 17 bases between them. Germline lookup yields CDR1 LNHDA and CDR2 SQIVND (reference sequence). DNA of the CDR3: TGTGCCAGTACCGAGGGACAAAAGGCCCAGCCCCAGCATTTT. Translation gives CASTEGQKAQPQHF.

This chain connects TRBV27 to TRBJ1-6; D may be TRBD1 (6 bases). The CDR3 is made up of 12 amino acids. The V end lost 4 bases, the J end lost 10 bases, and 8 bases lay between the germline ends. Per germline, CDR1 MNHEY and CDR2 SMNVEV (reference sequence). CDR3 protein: CASSSDRSPLHF. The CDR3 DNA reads TGTGCCAGCAGTTCGGACAGATCACCCCTCCACTTT.

The CDR3 loop reads CASSLEASQETQYF. CDR3 bases: TGTGCCAGCAGCTTAGAGGCTAGCCAAGAGACCCAGTACTTC. This chain joins TRBV7-9 and TRBJ2-5; D call uncertain. The CDR3 covers 14 residues. Germline V lookup: CDR1 SEHNR, CDR2 FQNEAQ (reference sequence). The germline V and J ends were trimmed by 1 base and 1 base, with 7 bases remaining between them. The full variable domain, completed using reference TRBV7-9 and TRBJ2-5, is DTGVSQNPRHKITKRGQNVTFRCDPISEHNRLYWYRQTLGQGPEFLTYFQNEAQLEKSRLLSDRFSAERPKGSFSTLEIQRTEQGDSAMYLCASSLEASQETQYFGPGTRLLVL.

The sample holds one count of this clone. The CDR3 loop reads CASSERGFYEQYF. The DNA of the CDR3 is TGTGCCAGCAGTGAAAGGGGATTCTACGAGCAGTACTTC. The gene calls are TRBV25-1 and TRBJ2-7, with a tentative D call TRBD1 (5 bases). The CDR3 loop spans 13 amino acids. Trimming took off 2 bases at V and 3 bases at J, with 8 bases between the two ends. Germline assignment: CDR1 MGHDK and CDR2 SYGVNS.

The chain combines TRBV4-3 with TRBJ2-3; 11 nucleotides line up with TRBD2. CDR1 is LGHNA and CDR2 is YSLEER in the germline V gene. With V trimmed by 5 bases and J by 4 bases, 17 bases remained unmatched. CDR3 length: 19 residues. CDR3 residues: CASSEGGTSGFTGADTQYF. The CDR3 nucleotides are TGCGCCAGCAGCGAAGGGGGGACTAGCGGCTTCACAGGGGCAGATACGCAGTATTTT.